This TCR beta chain was profiled in a study of response to subunit inactivated influenza vaccine. Whole-study findings and limits: Each seasonal influenza vaccination, the authors suggested, recruits few new T cells.

TCRdb processed the RT-PCR reads anew with MiXCR; each CDR3 protein has one entry. The table lists about 700,000 distinct CDR3 sequences, approximately 14% of them singletons, with about 9.9% in the top ten. This CDR3 comprises 14 residues. Per the germline V gene, CDR1 is ENHRY and CDR2 is SYGVKD. The V segment lost 4 bases and the J segment 3 bases; nucleotides outside the gene matches: 5. In the case of this clonotype: The antigen is unknown.

The material sequenced was PBMCs from blood, taken roughly 13 days after vaccination. The V call is TRBV10-3, the J call TRBJ2-7, with 8 bases that match TRBD1. This sequence originates from a man between 45 and 60 years old who received an inactivated influenza vaccine. The CDR3, as DNA: TGTGCCATCAGTGCCAGGACAGGGATCTACGAGCAGTACTTC. This encodes CAISARTGIYEQYF.